This is a list of T cell receptor beta chains from one sample in a study of blood T cells in healthy people across ages. Using its own MiXCR run on the 5' RACE reads, TCRdb lists one record per CDR3 protein. The top ten hold 25% to 35% of the sample, which has about 680,000 distinct CDR3 sequences, roughly 50% seen once. The sequenced sample was blood. Source of these receptors: a woman aged 55 to 70 in good health. Each CDR3 is given with its conserved first and last residue. The order of the fields is J gene, clone size, D gene, V gene, CDR3 protein, CDR3 DNA. The D gene is left open where the match is weak. Rows give clone size only sometimes, using once, few, many, or a class for an expanded clone.

TRBJ2-3 - TRBD2 TRBV27 CASSFRTSGRFSSADTQYF TGTGCCAGCAGTTTCCGGACTAGCGGGAGGTTCAGTAGCGCAGATACGCAGTATTTT
TRBJ2-7 few - TRBV20-1 CSAPSRTPIYEQYF TGCAGTGCCCCGAGCCGGACACCAATCTACGAGCAGTACTTC
TRBJ2-3 - TRBD2 TRBV9 CASSSTQGLGTDTQYF TGTGCCAGCAGCTCCACCCAGGGACTAGGGACAGATACGCAGTATTTT
TRBJ2-4 - - TRBV11-3 CASSPGGPSIQYF TGTGCCAGCAGCCCCGGGGGACCAAGCATTCAGTACTTC
TRBJ2-5 - TRBD2 TRBV4-3 CASSQEAGEETQYF TGCGCCAGCAGCCAAGAAGCGGGGGAAGAGACCCAGTACTTC
TRBJ2-5 once - TRBV20-1 CSARDGISFQETQYF TGCAGTGCTAGAGACGGGATCAGCTTTCAAGAGACCCAGTACTTC
TRBJ2-3 - - TRBV28 CASGNPSGPDTQYF TGTGCCAGCGGTAACCCCTCAGGGCCAGATACGCAGTATTTT
TRBJ2-7 few - TRBV3-1 CASSQQWDGTYEQYF TGTGCCAGCAGCCAGCAGTGGGACGGAACCTACGAGCAGTACTTC
TRBJ1-1 - - TRBV5-1 CASSSVGPKNTEAFF TGCGCCAGCAGCTCCGTCGGGCCGAAGAACACTGAAGCTTTCTTT
TRBJ2-5 - - TRBV29-1 CSVEAGVETQYF TGCAGCGTTGAAGCAGGGGTAGAGACCCAGTACTTC
TRBJ2-7 - TRBD1 TRBV7-8 CASSALQGAGNEQYF TGTGCCAGCAGCGCTTTACAGGGGGCGGGTAACGAGCAGTACTTC
TRBJ2-7 many - TRBV2 CASSENRMNYEQYF TGTGCCAGCAGTGAGAATAGAATGAACTACGAGCAGTACTTC
TRBJ2-1 - - TRBV21-1 CASTQRQGDFPEQFF TGTGCCAGCACCCAGCGACAGGGGGACTTTCCTGAGCAGTTCTTC
TRBJ2-7 few - TRBV7-2 CASSLAPGVVEQYF TGTGCCAGCAGCTTAGCGCCAGGGGTCGTCGAGCAGTACTTC
TRBJ2-3 few - TRBV20-1 CSATASARTDTQYF TGCAGTGCTACCGCTAGCGCCCGCACAGATACGCAGTATTTT
TRBJ2-3 - - TRBV9 CASSVGPAASTETQYF TGTGCCAGCAGCGTAGGCCCAGCGGCTAGCACAGAGACGCAGTATTTT
TRBJ2-3 - - TRBV14 CASSRSIVETDTQYF TGTGCCAGCAGCCGAAGCATTGTAGAGACAGATACGCAGTATTTT
TRBJ1-6 few - TRBV18 CASSPDPGLNSPLHF TGTGCCAGCTCACCGGATCCAGGGCTAAATTCACCCCTCCACTTT
TRBJ2-5 - TRBD2 TRBV3-1 CASSRTSGEQETQYF TGTGCCAGCAGCCGGACTAGCGGGGAACAAGAGACCCAGTACTTC
TRBJ1-2 few TRBD1 TRBV7-9 CASSSDRGRFYGYTF TGTGCCAGCAGCTCCGACAGGGGACGATTCTATGGCTACACCTTC
TRBJ2-2 - - TRBV9 CTSSVIFGELFF TGTACCAGCAGCGTAATCTTCGGGGAGCTGTTTTTT
TRBJ2-1 - - TRBV11-2 CASCRASGNNEQFF TGTGCCAGTTGCCGGGCTAGTGGGAACAATGAGCAGTTCTTC
TRBJ2-1 - - TRBV4-2 CASSPRSSGPNEQFF TGTGCCAGCAGCCCCCGGTCCTCCGGCCCCAATGAGCAGTTCTTC
TRBJ2-3 - - TRBV15 CATSRDPVGGAGDTQYF TGTGCCACCAGCAGAGATCCTGTCGGAGGTGCGGGGGATACGCAGTATTTT
TRBJ2-4 few - TRBV6-6 CASSSLIAKNIQYF TGTGCCAGCAGTTCCTTGATAGCCAAAAACATTCAGTACTTC
TRBJ2-1 many - TRBV9 CASSPSGFHNEQFF TGTGCCAGCAGCCCCTCGGGGTTCCACAATGAGCAGTTCTTC